The clone carrying this T cell receptor (beta chain) was recorded many times. This sample stems from a study of T cells in Graves' hyperthyroidism and ophthalmopathy. TCR beta CDR3 region amplification was performed from RNA transcripts. The HTBI primer set drove a first-round RT-PCR of the TCR CDR3. Via MiXCR, TCRdb re-called the multiplex PCR reads, giving one row per CDR3 protein. The data show about 480,000 distinct CDR3 sequences, with approximately 25% seen just once and about 11% held by the top ten. This CDR3 is 14 amino acids long. The V end lost 6 bases, the J end lost 1 base, and 12 bases lay between the germline ends.

Sequencing was performed on blood. This chain joins TRBV12-3 or TRBV12-4 and TRBJ1-1; D is uncertain. The clonotype was recovered from a woman aged 25 to 45 with Graves' ophthalmopathy. The CDR3 DNA is TGTGCCAGCAGCTACCGTCTCAGGAACACTGAAGCTTTCTTT. The encoded protein is CASSYRLRNTEAFF.